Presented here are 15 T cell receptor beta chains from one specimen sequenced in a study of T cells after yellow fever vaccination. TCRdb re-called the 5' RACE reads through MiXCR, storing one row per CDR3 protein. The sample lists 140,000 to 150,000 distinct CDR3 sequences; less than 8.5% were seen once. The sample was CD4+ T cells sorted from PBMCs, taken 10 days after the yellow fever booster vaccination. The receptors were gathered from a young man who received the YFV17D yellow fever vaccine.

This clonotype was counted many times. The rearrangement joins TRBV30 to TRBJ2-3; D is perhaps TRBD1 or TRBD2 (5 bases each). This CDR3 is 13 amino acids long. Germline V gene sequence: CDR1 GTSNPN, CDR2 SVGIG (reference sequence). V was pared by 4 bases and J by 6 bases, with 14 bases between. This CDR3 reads CAWKPGATDTQYF. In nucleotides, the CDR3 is TGTGCCTGGAAACCCGGGGCAACGGATACGCAGTATTTT.

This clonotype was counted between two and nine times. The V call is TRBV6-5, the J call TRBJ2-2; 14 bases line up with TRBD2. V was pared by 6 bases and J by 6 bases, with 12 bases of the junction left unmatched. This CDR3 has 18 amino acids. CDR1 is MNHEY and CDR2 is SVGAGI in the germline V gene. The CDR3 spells CASSLRGLAGAWAGELFF. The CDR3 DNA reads TGTGCCAGCAGCCTAAGGGGACTAGCGGGAGCGTGGGCCGGGGAGCTGTTTTTT.

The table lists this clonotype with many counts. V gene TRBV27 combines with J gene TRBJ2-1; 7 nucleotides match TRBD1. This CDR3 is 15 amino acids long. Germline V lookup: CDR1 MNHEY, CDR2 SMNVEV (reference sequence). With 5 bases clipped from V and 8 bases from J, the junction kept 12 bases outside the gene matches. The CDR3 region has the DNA TGTGCCAGCAGTAGGGACAGTTACATTTGGCATGAGCAGTTCTTC. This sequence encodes CASSRDSYIWHEQFF.

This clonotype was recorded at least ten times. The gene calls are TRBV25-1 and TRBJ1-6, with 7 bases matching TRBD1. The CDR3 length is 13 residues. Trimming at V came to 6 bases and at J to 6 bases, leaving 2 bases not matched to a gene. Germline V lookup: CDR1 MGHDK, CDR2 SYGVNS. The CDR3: CASRGQFNSPLHF. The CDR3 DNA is TGTGCCAGCAGGGGACAGTTTAATTCACCCCTCCACTTT.

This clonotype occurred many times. CDR3 protein: CASSYRGNTEAFF. The DNA for the CDR3 is TGTGCCAGCAGTTACCGGGGGAACACTGAAGCTTTCTTT. The chain has TRBV6-5 and TRBJ1-1, with D hard to call. The ends were cut back, 2 bases at V and 1 base at J, with 5 bases in the middle. Germline CDR1 and CDR2: MNHEY and SVGAGI. This CDR3 has 13 amino acids.

The CDR3 spells CASCSKWSQETQYF. The DNA for the CDR3 is TGTGCCAGCTGCAGTAAGTGGTCCCAAGAGACCCAGTACTTC. The chain recombines TRBV3-1 with TRBJ2-5; D remains ambiguous. CDR1 is LGHDT and CDR2 is YNNKEL in the germline V gene (reference sequence). The germline V and J ends were trimmed by 8 bases and 1 base, with 14 bases remaining between them. This CDR3 comprises 14 residues.

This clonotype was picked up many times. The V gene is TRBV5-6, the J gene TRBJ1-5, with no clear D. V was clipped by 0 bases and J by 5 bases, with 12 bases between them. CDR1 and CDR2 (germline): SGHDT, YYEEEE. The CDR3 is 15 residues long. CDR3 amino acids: CASSLERDVDQPQHF. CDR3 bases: TGTGCCAGCAGCTTGGAAAGGGATGTGGATCAGCCCCAGCATTTT.

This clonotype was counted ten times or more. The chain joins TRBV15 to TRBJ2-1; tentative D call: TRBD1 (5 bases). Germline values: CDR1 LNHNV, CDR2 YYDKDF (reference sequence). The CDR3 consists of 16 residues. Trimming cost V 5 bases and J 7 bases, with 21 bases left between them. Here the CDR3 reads CATSPSGLLGRNEQFF. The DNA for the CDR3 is TGTGCCACCAGCCCCTCAGGGCTGCTCGGCCGGAATGAGCAGTTCTTC.

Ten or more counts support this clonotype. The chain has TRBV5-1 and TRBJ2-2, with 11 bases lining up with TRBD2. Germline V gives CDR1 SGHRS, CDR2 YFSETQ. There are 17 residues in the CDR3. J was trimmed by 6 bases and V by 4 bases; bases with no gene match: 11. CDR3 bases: TGCGCCAGCAGCAAAACGGGACTAGCGGCCCGGCCCGGGGAGCTGTTTTTT. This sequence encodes CASSKTGLAARPGELFF. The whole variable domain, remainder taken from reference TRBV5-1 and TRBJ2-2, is KAGVTQTPRYLIKTRGQQVTLSCSPISGHRSVSWYQQTPGQGLQFLFEYFSETQRNKGNFPGRFSGRQFSNSRSEMNVSTLELGDSALYLCASSKTGLAARPGELFFGEGSRLTVL.

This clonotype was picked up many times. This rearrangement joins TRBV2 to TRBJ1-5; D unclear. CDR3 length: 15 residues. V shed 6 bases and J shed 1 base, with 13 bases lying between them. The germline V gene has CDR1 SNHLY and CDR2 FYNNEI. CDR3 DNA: TGTGCCAGCAGGATTGACCTGAACAGCAATCAGCCCCAGCATTTT. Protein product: CASRIDLNSNQPQHF.

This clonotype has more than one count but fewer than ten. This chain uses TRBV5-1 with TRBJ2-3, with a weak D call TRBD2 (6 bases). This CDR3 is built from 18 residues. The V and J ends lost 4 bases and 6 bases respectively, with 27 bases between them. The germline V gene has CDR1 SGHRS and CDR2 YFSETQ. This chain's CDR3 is CASSHNILRDFFTDTQYF. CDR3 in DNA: TGCGCCAGCAGCCATAATATTCTCCGGGACTTTTTTACGGATACGCAGTATTTT.

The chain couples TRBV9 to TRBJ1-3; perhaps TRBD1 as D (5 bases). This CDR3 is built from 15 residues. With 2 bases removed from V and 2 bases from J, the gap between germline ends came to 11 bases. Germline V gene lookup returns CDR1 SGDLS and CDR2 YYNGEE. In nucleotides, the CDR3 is TGTGCCAGCAGCGTGCAGGGAAATCCTGGAAACACCATATATTTT. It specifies CASSVQGNPGNTIYF.

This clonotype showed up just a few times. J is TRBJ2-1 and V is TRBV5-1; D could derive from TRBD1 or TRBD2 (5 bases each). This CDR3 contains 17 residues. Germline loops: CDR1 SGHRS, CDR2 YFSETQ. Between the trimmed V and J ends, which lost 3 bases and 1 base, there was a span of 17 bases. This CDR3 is CASSSEGTRRSYNEQFF. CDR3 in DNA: TGCGCCAGCAGCTCCGAAGGGACGCGGAGGTCCTACAATGAGCAGTTCTTC.

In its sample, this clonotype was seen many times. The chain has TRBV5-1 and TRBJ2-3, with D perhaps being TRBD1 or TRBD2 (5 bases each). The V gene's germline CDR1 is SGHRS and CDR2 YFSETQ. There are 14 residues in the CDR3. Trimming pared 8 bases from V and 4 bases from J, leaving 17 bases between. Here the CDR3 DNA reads TGCGCCAGTGGTGGGGGTTGGGGCCCAGATACGCAGTATTTT. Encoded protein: CASGGGWGPDTQYF.

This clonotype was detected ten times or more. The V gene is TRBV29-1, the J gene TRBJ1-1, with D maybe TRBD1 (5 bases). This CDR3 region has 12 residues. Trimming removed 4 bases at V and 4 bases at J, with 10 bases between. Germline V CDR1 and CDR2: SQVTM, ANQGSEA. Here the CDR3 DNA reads TGCAGCGTTGTTTTGGGGGGCACTGAAGCTTTCTTT. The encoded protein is CSVVLGGTEAFF.